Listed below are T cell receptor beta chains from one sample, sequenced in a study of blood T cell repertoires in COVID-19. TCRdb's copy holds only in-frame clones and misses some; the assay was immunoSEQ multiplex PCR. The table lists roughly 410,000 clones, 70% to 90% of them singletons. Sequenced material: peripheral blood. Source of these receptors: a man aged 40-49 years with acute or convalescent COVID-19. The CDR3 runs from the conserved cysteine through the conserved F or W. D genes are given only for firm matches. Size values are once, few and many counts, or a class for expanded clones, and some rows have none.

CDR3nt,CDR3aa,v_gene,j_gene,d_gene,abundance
TGTGCCAGTAGTGCCCTCTGGCAGGCTGCCTACGAGCAGTACTTC,CASSALWQAAYEQYF,TRBV19,TRBJ2-7,.,.
TGTGCCAGCGCCCACCAGGGTCAAGAGACCCAGTACTTC,CASAHQGQETQYF,TRBV5-4,TRBJ2-5,.,.
TGTGCCAGCAGTCCCCGGTCCCGGGACGGGACTGATGAGCATTTT,CASSPRSRDGTDEHF,TRBV27,TRBJ1-5,.,.
TGTGCCAGTAGTATGGTGGGGCAGGGAGGATCACCCCTCCACTTT,CASSMVGQGGSPLHF,TRBV19,TRBJ1-6,.,.
TGTGCCACCAGCGGGGGGGGGACTAGTGAGGCCGATGAGCAGTTCTTC,CATSGGGTSEADEQFF,TRBV15,TRBJ2-1,TRBD2,.
TGTGCCAGCAGTTTCCGGGACACTGACATGAACACTGAAGCTTTCTTT,CASSFRDTDMNTEAFF,TRBV6-5,TRBJ1-1,.,.
TGTGCCAGCAGCCAAGCCGACACGAGCTCCTACAATGAGCAGTTCTTC,CASSQADTSSYNEQFF,TRBV3-1/TRBV3-2,TRBJ2-1,.,.
TGTGCCAGTAGTATAAAGGGGACAGGTCAGCCCCAGCATTTT,CASSIKGTGQPQHF,TRBV19,TRBJ1-5,TRBD1,.
TGTGCCAGCAGTTTCTTGGGGGGTAGAGCTTTCTTT,CASSFLGGRAFF,TRBV28,TRBJ1-1,.,.
TGTGCCTGGAGTCCAGGCTTCCAGGGGACGAGGAGTGGCTACACCTTC,CAWSPGFQGTRSGYTF,TRBV30,TRBJ1-2,.,.
TGTGCCAGCAGTTTTCCGTATAGCAATCAGCCCCAGCATTTT,CASSFPYSNQPQHF,TRBV28,TRBJ1-5,.,once
TGTGCCAGCAGCGTAGATCCGTTGGGGAGTCTCGGCCGGGACAGAGGGGGCAATGAGCAGTTCTTC,CASSVDPLGSLGRDRGGNEQFF,TRBV9,TRBJ2-1,TRBD1,.
TGTGCCAGCAAAAGAGGGACTAACAGTAATCAGCCCCAGCATTTT,CASKRGTNSNQPQHF,TRBV27,TRBJ1-5,.,.
TGTGCCAGCAGCCAAACAGGTTTTGGAAACACCATATATTTT,CASSQTGFGNTIYF,TRBV9,TRBJ1-3,.,.
TGTGCCAGCAGGCCAACAGGGCGCCAGGGGGGTGAGCAGTTCTTC,CASRPTGRQGGEQFF,TRBV28,TRBJ2-1,.,.
TGCAGCGTTGGCCCTAGCGGGGGGGTTCTCTCCTACGAGCAGTACTTC,CSVGPSGGVLSYEQYF,TRBV29-1,TRBJ2-7,TRBD2,once
TGTGCCAGCAGCGCCAAGAGGGGGGGCCAAGAGACCCAGTACTTC,CASSAKRGGQETQYF,TRBV9,TRBJ2-5,.,.
TGTGCCAGCAGTGAAGTGGGGACTAGCGGGAGAATTCATGAGCAGTTCTTC,CASSEVGTSGRIHEQFF,TRBV6-1,TRBJ2-1,TRBD2,.
TGCAGCGTTGGTGGCGGGAGGTTCTCCTACAATGAGCAGTTCTTC,CSVGGGRFSYNEQFF,TRBV29-1,TRBJ2-1,TRBD2,.
TGCGCCAGCAGCTTGCTACGGGAGATTCGGGACGAGCAGTACTTC,CASSLLREIRDEQYF,TRBV5-1,TRBJ2-7,.,.
TGTGCCAGCACTTTAACGGGGGGAGGAGAAAATTCACCCCTCCACTTT,CASTLTGGGENSPLHF,TRBV9,TRBJ1-6,.,.
TGTGCCAGCAGCTTAGAAACGGGACTCGCCTACGAGCAGTACTTC,CASSLETGLAYEQYF,TRBV7-6,TRBJ2-7,.,.
TGTGCCAGCAGTTTTGGAGGGGACGAAAAACTGTTTTTT,CASSFGGDEKLFF,TRBV28,TRBJ1-4,.,.
TGTGCCTCGGGACAGGATAATCAGCCCCAGCATTTT,CASGQDNQPQHF,TRBV28,TRBJ1-5,TRBD1,.
TGTGCCAGCAGCTTAACAGGGCCCCTTTCTGGAAACACCATATATTTT,CASSLTGPLSGNTIYF,TRBV7-2,TRBJ1-3,.,.
TGCGCCAGCAGCCAAGGGGAAGGGGTCTGCAGCTACGAGCAGTACTTC,CASSQGEGVCSYEQYF,TRBV4-3,TRBJ2-7,.,.
TGTGCCAGCAGATCCGGGACAGGGCACTATGGCTACACCTTC,CASRSGTGHYGYTF,TRBV27,TRBJ1-2,TRBD1,.
TGTGCCAGCAGTGGACAGGGGTTGGACATTCAGTACTTC,CASSGQGLDIQYF,TRBV2,TRBJ2-4,TRBD1,.
TGTGCCAGCAGCTTCTCACCGGGACAGGGGACCACCGGGGAGCTGTTTTTT,CASSFSPGQGTTGELFF,TRBV5-6,TRBJ2-2,TRBD1,.
TGCGCCAGCAGCGTTACTCACTCTGGACCGCGGGGCACTGAAGCTTTCTTT,CASSVTHSGPRGTEAFF,TRBV5-1,TRBJ1-1,.,.
TGTGCCAGCAGCCCCGAAGAGACCCAGTACTTC,CASSPEETQYF,TRBV6-6,TRBJ2-5,.,.
TGTGCCACCACCTCATCAAAAAGGGACAGTGGAAACACCATATATTTT,CATTSSKRDSGNTIYF,TRBV24-1,TRBJ1-3,TRBD1,.
TGTGCCAGCAGTCCCCCCAACAGGGTCGAGCAGTTCTTC,CASSPPNRVEQFF,TRBV27,TRBJ2-1,.,.
TGTGCCAGTAGTGCTGGACAGGGTGGGCTGAACACTGAAGCTTTCTTT,CASSAGQGGLNTEAFF,TRBV19,TRBJ1-1,TRBD1,.
TGCACCAGCAGCCAAGTCCAGGTCCGTAGGTATTATGGCTACACCTTC,CTSSQVQVRRYYGYTF,TRBV1,TRBJ1-2,.,.
TGTGCCAGCAGCAATCCGGGTCTCCACGAGCAGTACTTC,CASSNPGLHEQYF,TRBV21-1,TRBJ2-7,.,few
TGTGCCAGCAGCTTGGATCCCGGGACAGGGACCACAGATACGCAGTATTTT,CASSLDPGTGTTDTQYF,TRBV7-8,TRBJ2-3,TRBD1,.
TGTGCCAGCAACTTAGGGGGCTACAGGTATGGCTACACCTTC,CASNLGGYRYGYTF,TRBV9,TRBJ1-2,TRBD1,.
TGTGCCAGCAGCTTCGGCGGAGCGAACACCGGGGAGCTGTTTTTT,CASSFGGANTGELFF,TRBV11-2,TRBJ2-2,.,few
TGTGCCACCAGCAGAGTTAGCGGGAGGCCCTACACCGGGGAGCTGTTTTTT,CATSRVSGRPYTGELFF,TRBV15,TRBJ2-2,TRBD2,.
TGTGCCAGCAGCGTAGAGGGGATCAGAGATACGCAGTATTTT,CASSVEGIRDTQYF,TRBV9,TRBJ2-3,.,.
TGTGCCAGCAGCCCTCCCCCTGCTGGAAACACCATATATTTT,CASSPPPAGNTIYF,TRBV7-8,TRBJ1-3,.,.
TGTGCCAGCAGTTTAGCCGGACAGGGCCGAGAAAAACTGTTTTTT,CASSLAGQGREKLFF,TRBV6-5,TRBJ1-4,TRBD1,.
TGTGCCAGCAGTCCGAGGACAACAGGGATATGGTATGGCTACACCTTC,CASSPRTTGIWYGYTF,TRBV27,TRBJ1-2,.,.
TGTGCCAGCAGCAAACGACAGCCTGGGTATAGCAATCAGCCCCAGCATTTT,CASSKRQPGYSNQPQHF,TRBV21-1,TRBJ1-5,.,.
TGTGCCAGCATAGAGGTTGGCTACACCTTC,CASIEVGYTF,TRBV6-5,TRBJ1-2,.,.
TGCGCCAGCAGCTTTACAGGACTGAACACTGAAGCTTTCTTT,CASSFTGLNTEAFF,TRBV5-1,TRBJ1-1,.,few
TGTGCCAGCAGCCTAGGGACAGGGTACAGCACCGGGGAGCTGTTTTTT,CASSLGTGYSTGELFF,TRBV7-2,TRBJ2-2,TRBD1,few
TGTGCCAGCAGTGAAAATCGACAGGGGTCCCTTAGAGGGGGTGGCTACACCTTC,CASSENRQGSLRGGGYTF,TRBV25-1,TRBJ1-2,TRBD1,.
TGTGCCAGCCGACTTGACGGTTATGGCTACACCTTC,CASRLDGYGYTF,TRBV12-3/TRBV12-4,TRBJ1-2,.,.
TGTGCCAGCAGCCTGGGGACTAGCGGGGGAGAGACCCAGTACTTC,CASSLGTSGGETQYF,TRBV6-2/TRBV6-3,TRBJ2-5,TRBD2,.
TGTGCCAGCTCACTCGGGACTCGAGGGGAGACCCAGTACTTC,CASSLGTRGETQYF,TRBV18,TRBJ2-5,.,.
TGTGCCAGCAGCCGGGGTATCTGGAGCGGGGGGACGAACGAGCAGTACTTC,CASSRGIWSGGTNEQYF,TRBV13,TRBJ2-7,TRBD2,.
TGTGCCAGCAGCAATGACAGCCTATATAGCAATCAGCCCCAGCATTTT,CASSNDSLYSNQPQHF,TRBV7-9,TRBJ1-5,.,.
TGCAGCGTTGATCCGGGGGCTGGAAACACCATATATTTT,CSVDPGAGNTIYF,TRBV29-1,TRBJ1-3,.,.